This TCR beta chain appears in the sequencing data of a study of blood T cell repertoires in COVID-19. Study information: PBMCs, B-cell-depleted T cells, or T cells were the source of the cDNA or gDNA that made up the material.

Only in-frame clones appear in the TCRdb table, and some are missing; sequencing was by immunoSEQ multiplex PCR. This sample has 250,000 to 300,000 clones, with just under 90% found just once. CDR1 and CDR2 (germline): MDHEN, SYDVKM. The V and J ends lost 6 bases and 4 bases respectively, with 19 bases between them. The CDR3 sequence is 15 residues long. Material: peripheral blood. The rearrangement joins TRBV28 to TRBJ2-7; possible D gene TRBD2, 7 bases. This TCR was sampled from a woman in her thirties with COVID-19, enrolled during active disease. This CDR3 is CASSNSRGGRYEQYF. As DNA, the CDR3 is TGTGCCAGCAGCAACTCGAGGGGGGGGAGGTACGAGCAGTACTTC.